This T cell receptor beta chain comes out of a study of T cell clonotyping in hematopoietic cell transplantation. V shed 10 bases and J 3 bases; nucleotides not matched to a gene: 7. The CDR3 is 14 residues long. Germline V gives CDR1 SGHAT, CDR2 FQNNGV. This clone has a handful of counts. The antigen remains undetermined. The table came from immunoSEQ multiplex PCR; TCRdb's copy has only in-frame clones and leaves some out. The profile shows approximately 20,000 clones, roughly 80% of them singletons. Broader study findings: CD4 and CD8 repertoire contributions could not be separated without sorting. Broader posttransplant TCR repertoire diversity was predicted by graft donor and pretransplant recipient Inverse Simpson Index values. Recipient TCR diversity dropped after transplant; expanded clonotypes rose from day 30 to 180. At the given depth, recipient repertoires were over 95% de novo clonotypes.

Sample: peripheral blood mononuclear cells. The origin of this receptor is a man aged 60 to 69 in good health. Some clones in this sample may be carry-over from other donors' samples. The V gene is TRBV11-2, the J gene TRBJ2-2; 8 bases map to TRBD2. The CDR3 here is CATRAGAHTGELFF. The CDR3 coding sequence is TGTGCCACCAGAGCGGGAGCGCACACCGGGGAGCTGTTTTTT. Filled out from reference TRBV11-2 and TRBJ2-2, the complete variable domain reads EAGVAQSPRYKIIEKRQSVAFWCNPISGHATLYWYQQILGQGPKLLIQFQNNGVVDDSQLPKDRFSAERLKGVDSTLKIQPAKLEDSAVYLCATRAGAHTGELFFGEGSRLTVL.